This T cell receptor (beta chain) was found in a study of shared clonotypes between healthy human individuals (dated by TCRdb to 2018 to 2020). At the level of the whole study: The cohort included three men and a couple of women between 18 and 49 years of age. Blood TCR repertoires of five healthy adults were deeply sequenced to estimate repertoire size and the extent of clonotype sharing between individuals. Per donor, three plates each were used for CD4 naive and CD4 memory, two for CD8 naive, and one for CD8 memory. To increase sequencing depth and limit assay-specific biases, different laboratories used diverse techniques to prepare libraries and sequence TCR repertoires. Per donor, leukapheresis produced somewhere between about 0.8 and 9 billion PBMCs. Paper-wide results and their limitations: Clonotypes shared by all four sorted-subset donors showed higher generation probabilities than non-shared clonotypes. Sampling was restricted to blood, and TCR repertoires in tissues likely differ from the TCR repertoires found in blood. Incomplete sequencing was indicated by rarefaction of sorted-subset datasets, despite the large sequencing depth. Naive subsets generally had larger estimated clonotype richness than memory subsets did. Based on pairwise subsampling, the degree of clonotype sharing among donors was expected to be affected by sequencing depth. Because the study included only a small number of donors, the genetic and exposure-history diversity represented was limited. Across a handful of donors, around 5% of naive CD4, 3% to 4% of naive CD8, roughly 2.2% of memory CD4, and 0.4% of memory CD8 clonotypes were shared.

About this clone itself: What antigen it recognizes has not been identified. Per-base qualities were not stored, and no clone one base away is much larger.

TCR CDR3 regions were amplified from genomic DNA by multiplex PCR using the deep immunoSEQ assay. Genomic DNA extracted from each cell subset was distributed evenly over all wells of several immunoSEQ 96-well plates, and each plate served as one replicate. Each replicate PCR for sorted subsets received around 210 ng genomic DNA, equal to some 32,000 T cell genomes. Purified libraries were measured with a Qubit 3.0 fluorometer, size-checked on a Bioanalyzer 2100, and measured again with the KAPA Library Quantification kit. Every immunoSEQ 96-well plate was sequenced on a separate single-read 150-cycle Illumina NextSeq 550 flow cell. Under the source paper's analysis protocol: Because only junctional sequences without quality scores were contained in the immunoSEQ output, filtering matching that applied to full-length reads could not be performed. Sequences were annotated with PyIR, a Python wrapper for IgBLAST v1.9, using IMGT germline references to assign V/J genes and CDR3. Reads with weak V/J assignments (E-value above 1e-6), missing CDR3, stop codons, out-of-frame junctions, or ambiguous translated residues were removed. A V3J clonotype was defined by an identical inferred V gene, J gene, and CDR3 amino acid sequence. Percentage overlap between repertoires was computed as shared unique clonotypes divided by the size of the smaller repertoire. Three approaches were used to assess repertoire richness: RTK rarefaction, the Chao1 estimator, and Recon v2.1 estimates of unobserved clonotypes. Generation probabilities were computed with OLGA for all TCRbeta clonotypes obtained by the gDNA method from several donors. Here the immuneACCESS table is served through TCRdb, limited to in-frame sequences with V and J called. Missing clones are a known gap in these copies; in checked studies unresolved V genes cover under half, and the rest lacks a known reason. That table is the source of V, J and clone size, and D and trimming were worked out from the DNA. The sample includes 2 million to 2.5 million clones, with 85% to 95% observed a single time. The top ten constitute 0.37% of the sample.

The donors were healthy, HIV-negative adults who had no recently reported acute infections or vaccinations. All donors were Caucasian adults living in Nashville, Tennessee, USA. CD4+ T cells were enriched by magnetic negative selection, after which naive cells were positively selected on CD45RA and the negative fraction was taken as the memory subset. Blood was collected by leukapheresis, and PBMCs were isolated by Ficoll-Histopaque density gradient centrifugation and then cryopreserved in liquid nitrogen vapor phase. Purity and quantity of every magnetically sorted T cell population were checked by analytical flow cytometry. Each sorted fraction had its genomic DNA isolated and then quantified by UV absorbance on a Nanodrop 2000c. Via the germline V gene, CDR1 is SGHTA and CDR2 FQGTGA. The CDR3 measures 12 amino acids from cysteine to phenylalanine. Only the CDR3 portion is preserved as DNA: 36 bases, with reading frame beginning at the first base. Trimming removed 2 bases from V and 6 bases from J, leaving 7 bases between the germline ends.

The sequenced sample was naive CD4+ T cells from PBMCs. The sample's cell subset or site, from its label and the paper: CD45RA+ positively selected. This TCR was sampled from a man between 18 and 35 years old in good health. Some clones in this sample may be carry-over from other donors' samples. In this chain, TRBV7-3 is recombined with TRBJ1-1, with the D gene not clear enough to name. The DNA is TGTGCCAGCAGCTTAGTGGGCTCTGAAGCTTTCTTT. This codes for CASSLVGSEAFF. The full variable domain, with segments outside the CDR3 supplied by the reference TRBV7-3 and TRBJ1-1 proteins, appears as GAGVSQTPSNKVTEKGKYVELRCDPISGHTALYWYRQSLGQGPEFLIYFQGTGAADDSGLPNDRFFAVRPEGSVSTLKIQRTERGDSAVYLCASSLVGSEAFFGQGTRLTVV.